Shown below are 32 T cell receptor beta chains from a single sample sequenced in a study of cytomegalovirus exposure and HLA in healthy donors. Method: immunoSEQ multiplex PCR; TCRdb's copy keeps in-frame clones and lacks some. The sample has some 290,000 clones, approximately 86% seen once. Sample: PBMCs. The source of these receptors is a man aged 25-40 years in good health and CMV-seronegative.

The rearrangement joins TRBV18 to TRBJ2-1, with 8 bases matching TRBD1. The V gene's germline CDR1 is KGHSH and CDR2 LQKENI. The trim removed 6 bases at V and 7 bases at J, leaving 5 bases unmatched. The CDR3 covers 13 residues. The CDR3 protein is CASSQQGVNEQFF. The CDR3 DNA is TGTGCCAGCTCTCAACAGGGGGTGAATGAGCAGTTCTTC.

The J gene is TRBJ1-3, the V gene TRBV7-9, with D perhaps matching TRBD1 (5 bases). Germline CDR1 and CDR2: SEHNR and FQNEAQ (reference sequence). Trimming stripped 7 bases from V and 4 bases from J, with 14 bases between. This CDR3 is built from 14 residues. For the CDR3, the DNA is TGTGCCAGCAAATTTGCAGGGCGGGGAAACACCATATATTTT. Amino acid sequence: CASKFAGRGNTIYF.

This rearrangement joins TRBV27 to TRBJ2-1; 8 bases agree with TRBD1. Trimming cost V 5 bases and J 8 bases; bases outside gene matches: 5. Germline V gene data show CDR1 as MNHEY and CDR2 as SMNVEV (reference sequence). The CDR3 has 13 residues. This chain's CDR3 is CASSGQGWDEQFF. CDR3 bases: TGTGCCAGCAGTGGACAGGGATGGGATGAGCAGTTCTTC.

The V gene is TRBV5-5, the J gene TRBJ2-7; maybe TRBD1 (6 bases). Trimming shortened V by 2 bases and J by 1 base, and 19 bases separated the two germline ends. This CDR3 region has 17 residues. Germline CDR1 is SGHKS and CDR2 is YYEKEE (reference sequence). In DNA form, the CDR3 reads TGTGCCAGCAGCTTAGGAGGTACAGGACAGCGGTCCTACGAGCAGTACTTC. It is translated as CASSLGGTGQRSYEQYF.

The chain employs TRBV5-4 and TRBJ1-6; maybe TRBD1 (6 bases). Germline V CDR1 and CDR2: SGHNT, YYREEE (reference sequence). The V end was cut by 3 bases, the J end by 9 bases, with 13 bases between. The CDR3 sequence is 14 residues long. CDR3 DNA sequence: TGTGCCAGCAGCTCCAGGGGCTTAGGTTCACCCCTCCACTTT. Translation gives CASSSRGLGSPLHF. Filled out from reference TRBV5-4 and TRBJ1-6, the complete variable domain reads ETGVTQSPTHLIKTRGQQVTLRCSSQSGHNTVSWYQQALGQGPQFIFQYYREEENGRGNFPPRFSGLQFPNYSSELNVNALELDDSALYLCASSSRGLGSPLHFGNGTRLTVT.

The chain joins TRBV5-4 to TRBJ1-6; D unclear. The length of the CDR3 is 15 residues. The V gene's germline CDR1 is SGHNT and CDR2 YYREEE (reference sequence). Trimming cost V 2 bases and J 8 bases, with 14 bases left between them. CDR3 DNA: TGTGCCAGCAGCTTTACATGGGCGACGGATTCACCCCTCCACTTT. Translated, it gives CASSFTWATDSPLHF.

The rearrangement links TRBV2 to TRBJ2-1; 8 nucleotides match TRBD2. Germline CDR1 is SNHLY and CDR2 is FYNNEI. This CDR3 region has 11 residues. The J segment lost 15 bases and the V segment lost 6 bases, leaving 7 bases of the junction unmatched. CDR3 amino acids: CASRGSGALFF. In nucleotides, the CDR3 is TGTGCCAGCAGGGGTAGCGGGGCTCTGTTCTTC.

The rearrangement joins TRBV27 to TRBJ2-1, with D perhaps matching TRBD1 (6 bases). Per germline, CDR1 MNHEY and CDR2 SMNVEV (reference sequence). Trimming pared 3 bases from V and 5 bases from J, leaving 11 bases between. This CDR3 region has 14 residues. CDR3 protein: CASSFTGQNNEQFF. CDR3 nucleotide sequence: TGTGCCAGCAGTTTTACGGGACAAAACAATGAGCAGTTCTTC.

Only one count was recorded for this clone. CDR3 nucleotides: TGTGCCAGCAGTGACATGGACGCAGGGTTCCGCAATCAGCCCCAGCATTTT. Translation gives CASSDMDAGFRNQPQHF. The V and J genes are TRBV6-4 and TRBJ1-5, with D possibly matching TRBD1 (5 bases). The CDR3 totals 17 residues. The germline CDR1 and CDR2 sequences are MRHNA and SNTAGT. V was cut by 2 bases and J by 2 bases, with 16 bases left in between.

This chain connects TRBV4-1 to TRBJ1-5; D gene ambiguous. Looked up from germline, CDR1 is MGHRA and CDR2 is YSYEKL. Trimming took off 1 base at V and 8 bases at J, with 12 bases between the two ends. The length of the CDR3 is 14 residues. For the CDR3, the DNA is TGCGCCAGCAGCCAAGGCGAGGGTCCGGAGCCCCAGCATTTT. Encoded protein: CASSQGEGPEPQHF.

The rearrangement joins TRBV11-2 to TRBJ2-7, with D possibly matching TRBD1 (6 bases). Per the germline V gene, CDR1 is SGHAT and CDR2 is FQNNGV. This CDR3 spans 13 amino acids. V lost 2 bases and J 2 bases, leaving 7 bases between the germline ends. As DNA, the CDR3 is TGTGCCAGCAGCTTACGGACAGCCTACGAGCAGTACTTC. This encodes CASSLRTAYEQYF.

This chain links TRBV4-3 with TRBJ2-1, with 9 bases aligning to TRBD1. This CDR3 comprises 17 residues. CDR1 is LGHNA, CDR2 YSLEER, per germline. The ends lost 1 base at V and 1 base at J; junction bases unmatched: 5. CDR3 sequence: CASSQARDRESYNEQFF. CDR3 nucleotide sequence: TGCGCCAGCAGCCAAGCCAGGGACAGGGAATCCTACAATGAGCAGTTCTTC.

The table lists this clone with a count of one. The V call is TRBV19, the J call TRBJ1-2; TRBD1 might be the D (6 bases). Trimming pared 5 bases from V and 8 bases from J, leaving 21 bases between. The CDR3 contains 15 residues. Germline CDR1 LNHDA, CDR2 SQIVND (reference sequence). Written as DNA, the CDR3 is TGTGCCAGTAGTCTACGACAGGCCCCCGCCGAAGGCTACACCTTC. This translates into CASSLRQAPAEGYTF.

This sequence joins TRBV2 and TRBJ2-2; 7 nucleotides align to TRBD1. This CDR3 has 16 amino acids. The V segment lost 6 bases and the J segment 0 bases; nucleotides outside the gene matches: 7. Germline values: CDR1 SNHLY, CDR2 FYNNEI. In DNA, the CDR3 is TGTGCCAGCAGGCACGACAGGGCACCGAACACCGGGGAGCTGTTTTTT. Translating gives CASRHDRAPNTGELFF.

The chain recombines TRBV9 with TRBJ1-2, with 10 bases matching TRBD1. The length of the CDR3 is 15 residues. Trimming removed 3 bases from V and 2 bases from J; junction bases left unmatched: 4. Germline CDR1 reads SGDLS; CDR2 reads YYNGEE. CDR3 in DNA: TGTGCCAGCAGCGACTGGACAGGGGGGAACTATGGCTACACCTTC. It yields the protein CASSDWTGGNYGYTF.

The chain recombines TRBV15 with TRBJ2-2, with 11 bases aligning to TRBD2. This CDR3 has 19 residues. Germline CDR1 LNHNV, CDR2 YYDKDF (reference sequence). V was clipped by 0 bases and J by 4 bases; unmatched bases: 10. This CDR3 is CATSRDSGNLAGGTGELFF. CDR3 sequence (DNA): TGTGCCACCAGCAGAGATAGTGGAAATCTAGCGGGGGGCACCGGGGAGCTGTTTTTT. The full variable domain, completed using reference TRBV15 and TRBJ2-2, is DAMVIQNPRYQVTQFGKPVTLSCSQTLNHNVMYWYQQKSSQAPKLLFHYYDKDFNNEADTPDNFQSRRPNTSFCFLDIRSPGLGDTAMYLCATSRDSGNLAGGTGELFFGEGSRLTVL.

The chain employs TRBV7-2 and TRBJ1-2; TRBD1 might be the D (6 bases). This CDR3 has 15 residues. Germline V gene data show CDR1 as SGHTA and CDR2 as FQGNSA. Between the trimmed V and J ends, which lost 3 bases and 5 bases, there was a span of 16 bases. The DNA for the CDR3 is TGTGCCAGCAGCTTCCCCGGACAGCCCTCTTATGGCTACACCTTC. Its translation: CASSFPGQPSYGYTF.

The chain combines TRBV5-1 with TRBJ2-2; possible D gene TRBD2, 6 bases. V was trimmed by 4 bases and J by 2 bases, leaving 12 bases between them. The germline CDR1 and CDR2 sequences are SGHRS and YFSETQ. The CDR3 covers 15 residues. CDR3 loop: CASSLRTINTGELFF. CDR3 in DNA: TGCGCCAGCAGCCTTCGGACTATCAACACCGGGGAGCTGTTTTTT.

This chain connects TRBV5-1 to TRBJ1-1; D uncertain. The CDR3 runs to 14 residues. Trimming cost V 5 bases and J 6 bases, with 17 bases left between them. Germline assignment: CDR1 SGHRS and CDR2 YFSETQ. This CDR3 reads CASRKEVGRAEAFF. The CDR3 region has the DNA TGCGCCAGCAGGAAAGAAGTAGGTCGGGCTGAAGCTTTCTTT.

This chain connects TRBV7-6 to TRBJ2-5; TRBD2 matches 10 bases. The CDR3 consists of 15 residues. Looked up from germline, CDR1 is SGHVS and CDR2 is FNYEAQ. V was pared by 7 bases and J by 5 bases, with 10 bases of the junction left unmatched. The CDR3 DNA is TGTGCCAGCACCGCTAGCGGGGGAGTGATCGAGACCCAGTACTTC. It yields the protein CASTASGGVIETQYF.

V usage is TRBV19 and J usage is TRBJ1-5; TRBD1 might be the D (5 bases). V was shortened by 5 bases and J by 6 bases, with 23 bases between the two germline ends. The CDR3 loop spans 17 amino acids. CDR1 and CDR2 (germline): LNHDA, SQIVND (reference sequence). The chain's CDR3 is CASSHPASGGGGQPQHF. As DNA, the CDR3 is TGTGCCAGTAGTCATCCCGCCTCCGGGGGAGGTGGTCAGCCCCAGCATTTT. The variable domain in full, with the rest retrieved from reference TRBV19 and TRBJ1-5, is DGGITQSPKYLFRKEGQNVTLSCEQNLNHDAMYWYRQDPGQGLRLIYYSQIVNDFQKGDIAEGYSVSREKKESFPLTVTSAQKNPTAFYLCASSHPASGGGGQPQHFGDGTRLSIL.

The chain combines TRBV5-1 with TRBJ1-3; the D gene is possibly TRBD1 (5 bases). Germline loops: CDR1 SGHRS, CDR2 YFSETQ. The CDR3 spans 16 residues. Deletions cut 1 base from V and 0 bases from J, with 11 bases between. DNA for the CDR3: TGCGCCAGCAGCTTGTCCCGGGGGTTCTCTGGAAACACCATATATTTT. As protein: CASSLSRGFSGNTIYF.

The chain couples TRBV7-2 to TRBJ2-1; 9 bases agree with TRBD1. Germline-derived CDR1 and CDR2 are SGHTA and FQGNSA. V was clipped by 3 bases and J by 0 bases; unmatched bases: 6. The CDR3 contains 17 residues. CDR3 region: CASSFPQGARSYNEQFF. CDR3 in DNA: TGTGCCAGCAGCTTTCCACAGGGGGCGCGCTCCTACAATGAGCAGTTCTTC.

The rearrangement joins TRBV4-3 to TRBJ2-1; TRBD1 matches 7 bases. V was clipped by 1 base and J by 5 bases; unmatched bases: 11. CDR3 length equals 17 residues. The V gene's germline CDR1 is LGHNA and CDR2 YSLEER. The CDR3 spells CASSQALWDSEHNEQFF. DNA for the CDR3: TGCGCCAGCAGCCAAGCCTTATGGGACAGCGAACACAATGAGCAGTTCTTC.

This clone was recorded a few times. This sequence joins TRBV19 and TRBJ2-1, with D maybe TRBD2 (7 bases). The V end lost 5 bases, the J end lost 9 bases, and 20 bases lay between the germline ends. The CDR3 has 15 amino acids. From germline, CDR1 is LNHDA and CDR2 SQIVND (reference sequence). The CDR3: CASSLPRAGAIEQFF. CDR3 nucleotide sequence: TGTGCCAGTAGTCTACCTAGGGCGGGGGCCATTGAGCAGTTCTTC. The complete variable domain, with remaining parts taken from reference TRBV19 and TRBJ2-1, reads DGGITQSPKYLFRKEGQNVTLSCEQNLNHDAMYWYRQDPGQGLRLIYYSQIVNDFQKGDIAEGYSVSREKKESFPLTVTSAQKNPTAFYLCASSLPRAGAIEQFFGPGTRLTVL.

The chain has TRBV6-5 and TRBJ1-4, with D perhaps matching TRBD1 (6 bases). The germline CDR1 and CDR2 sequences are MNHEY and SVGAGI. This CDR3 comprises 14 residues. V dropped 4 bases and J dropped 0 bases, with 6 bases sitting between them. CDR3 loop: CASSWTATNEKLFF. Here the CDR3 DNA reads TGTGCCAGCAGTTGGACAGCAACTAATGAAAAACTGTTTTTT.

In this sample, this clone turned up a few times. The chain joins TRBV2 to TRBJ1-5, with D unclear. V was pared by 5 bases and J by 6 bases, with 8 bases between. CDR1 is SNHLY and CDR2 is FYNNEI in the germline V gene. The CDR3 has 12 amino acids. The CDR3 loop reads CASSTPGQPQHF. The CDR3 coding sequence is TGTGCCAGCAGTACACCTGGTCAGCCCCAGCATTTT.

The gene calls are TRBV5-1 and TRBJ1-3; D ambiguous. V was trimmed by 0 bases and J by 0 bases, leaving 4 bases between them. The CDR3 sequence is 14 residues long. Germline V lookup: CDR1 SGHRS, CDR2 YFSETQ. CDR3 nucleotide sequence: TGCGCCAGCAGCTTGGGTATCTCTGGAAACACCATATATTTT. Its translation: CASSLGISGNTIYF.

The J gene is TRBJ1-5, the V gene TRBV5-1, with D unclear. CDR1 is SGHRS and CDR2 is YFSETQ in the germline V gene. This CDR3 contains 12 residues. The CDR3 nucleotides read TGCGACGGGGTCCGGGAAAATCAGCCCCAGCATTTT. Encoded protein: CDGVRENQPQHF.

This chain links TRBV6-5 with TRBJ1-3; 8 bases fit TRBD1. In germline, CDR1 is MNHEY, CDR2 SVGAGI. With 5 bases clipped from V and 1 base from J, the junction kept 4 bases outside the gene matches. The CDR3 length is 15 residues. The CDR3 is CASSKNRGSGNTIYF. Here the CDR3 DNA reads TGTGCCAGCAGTAAAAACAGGGGGTCTGGAAACACCATATATTTT.

V gene TRBV7-9 combines with J gene TRBJ1-1, with a weak D call TRBD1 (6 bases). Germline lookup yields CDR1 SEHNR and CDR2 FQNEAQ (reference sequence). Trimming left V 5 bases short and J 3 bases short, with 16 bases between. The CDR3 has 15 amino acids. CDR3: CASSRGGALDTEAFF. CDR3 bases: TGTGCCAGCAGCCGAGGGGGGGCTTTGGACACTGAAGCTTTCTTT.

This chain connects TRBV12-5 to TRBJ2-7; possibly TRBD1 for D (6 bases). The CDR3 loop spans 13 amino acids. V was cut by 3 bases and J by 7 bases, with 13 bases left in between. Germline CDR1 LGHNT, CDR2 FRNRAP. For the CDR3, the DNA is TGTGCTAGTGGTTTCGAGGCAGGGGAAGAGCAGTACTTC. It encodes CASGFEAGEEQYF. The complete variable domain, with remaining parts taken from reference TRBV12-5 and TRBJ2-7, reads DARVTQTPRHKVTEMGQEVTMRCQPILGHNTVFWYRQTMMQGLELLAYFRNRAPLDDSGMPKDRFSAEMPDATLATLKIQPSEPRDSAVYFCASGFEAGEEQYFGPGTRLTVT.